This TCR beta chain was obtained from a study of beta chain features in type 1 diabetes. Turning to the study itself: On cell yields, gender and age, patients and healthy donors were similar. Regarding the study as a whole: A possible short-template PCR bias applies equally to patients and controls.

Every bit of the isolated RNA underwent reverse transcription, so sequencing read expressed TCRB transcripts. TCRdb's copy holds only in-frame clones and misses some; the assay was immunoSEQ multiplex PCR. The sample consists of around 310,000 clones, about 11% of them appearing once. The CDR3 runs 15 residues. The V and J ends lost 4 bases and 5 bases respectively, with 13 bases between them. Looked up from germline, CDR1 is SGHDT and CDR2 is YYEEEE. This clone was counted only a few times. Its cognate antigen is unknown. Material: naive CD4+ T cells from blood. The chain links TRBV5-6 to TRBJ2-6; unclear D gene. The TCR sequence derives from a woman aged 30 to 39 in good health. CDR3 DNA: TGTGCCAGCAGCCTCTACGGTGGTAGGGCCAACGTCCTGACTTTC. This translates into CASSLYGGRANVLTF.